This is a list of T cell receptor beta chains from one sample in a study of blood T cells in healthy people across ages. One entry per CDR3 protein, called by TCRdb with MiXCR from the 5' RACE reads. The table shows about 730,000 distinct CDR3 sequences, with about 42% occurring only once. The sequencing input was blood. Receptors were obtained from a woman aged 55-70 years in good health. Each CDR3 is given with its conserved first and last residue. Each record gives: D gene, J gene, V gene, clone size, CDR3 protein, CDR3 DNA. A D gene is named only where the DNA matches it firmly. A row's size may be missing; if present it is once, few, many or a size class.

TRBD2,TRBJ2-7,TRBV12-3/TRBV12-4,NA,CASSYLSLRTSGGAEQYF,TGTGCCAGCAGTTATCTCTCACTAAGGACTAGCGGGGGGGCCGAGCAGTACTTC
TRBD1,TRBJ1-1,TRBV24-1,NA,CATSDRGGTEAFF,TGTGCCACCAGTGACAGGGGGGGCACTGAAGCTTTCTTT
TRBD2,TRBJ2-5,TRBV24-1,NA,CATSDNAGVSNEQYF,TGTGCCACCAGTGATAACGCGGGGGTAAGCAATGAGCAGTACTTC
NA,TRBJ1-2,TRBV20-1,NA,CSASRASAYGYTF,TGCAGTGCTAGCCGGGCCAGCGCGTATGGCTACACCTTC
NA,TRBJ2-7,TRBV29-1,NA,CSVSRTWNEQYF,TGCAGCGTTTCCCGAACCTGGAATGAGCAGTACTTC
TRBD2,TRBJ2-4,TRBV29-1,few,CSAKPIAGGNIQYF,TGCAGCGCCAAGCCGATAGCGGGGGGCAACATTCAGTACTTC
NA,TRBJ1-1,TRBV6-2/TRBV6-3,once,CASSYGIRNTEAFF,TGTGCCAGCAGTTACGGAATCAGGAACACTGAAGCTTTCTTT
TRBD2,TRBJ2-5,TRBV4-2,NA,CASSQAPQLPSGQETQYF,TGTGCCAGCAGCCAAGCCCCCCAACTCCCTAGCGGCCAAGAGACCCAGTACTTC
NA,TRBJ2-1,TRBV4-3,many,CASSQEIRDRGIGLARDEQFF,TGCGCCAGCAGCCAAGAGATTAGGGACAGGGGCATTGGACTAGCGAGGGATGAGCAGTTCTTC
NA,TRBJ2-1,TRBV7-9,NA,CASSLGVTGAVFSEQFF,TGTGCCAGCAGCTTAGGCGTTACTGGGGCTGTTTTTAGTGAGCAGTTCTTC
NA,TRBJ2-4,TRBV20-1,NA,CSAKTGLPKNIQYF,TGCAGTGCTAAGACAGGATTACCCAAAAACATTCAGTACTTC
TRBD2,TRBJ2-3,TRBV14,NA,CASSQDPWTSGFLFTDTQYF,TGTGCCAGCAGCCAAGATCCCTGGACTAGCGGGTTCTTGTTCACAGATACGCAGTATTTT
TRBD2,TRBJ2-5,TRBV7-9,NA,CASSLEGTSGTPGTQYF,TGTGCCAGCAGCTTAGAAGGGACTAGCGGGACGCCGGGGACCCAGTACTTC
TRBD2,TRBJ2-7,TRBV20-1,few,CSALMTSGPAYEQYF,TGCAGTGCTCTGATGACTAGCGGGCCTGCCTACGAGCAGTACTTC
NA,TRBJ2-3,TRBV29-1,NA,CSVTGRSTDTQYF,TGCAGCGTAACAGGGAGAAGCACAGATACGCAGTATTTT
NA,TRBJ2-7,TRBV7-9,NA,CASSLTGTSWEQYF,TGTGCCAGCAGCTTAACCGGGACATCGTGGGAGCAGTACTTC
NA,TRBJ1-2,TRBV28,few,CATVSYGYTF,TGTGCGACCGTCAGCTATGGCTACACCTTC
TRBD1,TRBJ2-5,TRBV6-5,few,CASSPRAGGGETQYF,TGTGCCAGCAGTCCCCGAGCAGGGGGTGGAGAGACCCAGTACTTC
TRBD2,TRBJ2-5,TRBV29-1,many,CSASIAGGTQYF,TGCAGCGCCTCAATAGCGGGAGGGACCCAGTACTTC
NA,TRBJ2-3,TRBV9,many,CASSVESRFTTDTQYF,TGTGCCAGCAGCGTAGAGTCGAGGTTTACCACAGATACGCAGTATTTT
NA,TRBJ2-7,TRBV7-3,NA,CASSLMGYSYEQYF,TGTGCCAGCAGCTTAATGGGATACTCCTACGAGCAGTACTTC
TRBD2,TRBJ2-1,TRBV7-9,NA,CASSLKLAGGPDEQFF,TGTGCCAGCAGCCTGAAACTAGCGGGAGGTCCAGATGAGCAGTTCTTC
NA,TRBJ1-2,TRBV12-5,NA,CASGLVSDGYTF,TGTGCTAGTGGTTTGGTATCGGACGGCTACACCTTC
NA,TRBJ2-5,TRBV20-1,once,CSARDSEKRRETQYF,TGCAGTGCTAGGGATTCGGAAAAAAGGAGAGAGACCCAGTACTTC
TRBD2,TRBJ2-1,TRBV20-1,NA,CSALTSGGEQFF,TGCAGTGCTCTGACTAGCGGGGGCGAGCAGTTCTTC
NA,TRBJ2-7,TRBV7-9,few,CASSTGTEQYF,TGTGCCAGCAGCACAGGGACGGAGCAGTACTTC
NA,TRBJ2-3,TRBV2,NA,CASSALGTDTQYF,TGTGCCAGCAGTGCGCTTGGGACAGATACGCAGTATTTT
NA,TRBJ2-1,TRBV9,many,CASSVGVGEQFF,TGTGCCAGCAGCGTCGGCGTTGGTGAGCAGTTCTTC
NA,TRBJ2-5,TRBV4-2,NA,CASSQGLANQETQYF,TGTGCCAGCAGCCAAGGCCTAGCGAACCAAGAGACCCAGTACTTC
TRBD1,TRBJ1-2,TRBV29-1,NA,CSAQDRGYGYTF,TGCAGCGCACAGGACAGGGGCTATGGCTACACCTTC
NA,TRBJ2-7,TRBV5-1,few,CASSLRSGLYEQYF,TGCGCCAGCAGCTTGCGGAGCGGGCTTTACGAGCAGTACTTC
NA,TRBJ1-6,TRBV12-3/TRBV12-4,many,CASRRGDSPLHF,TGTGCCAGCAGACGAGGGGATTCACCCCTCCACTTT
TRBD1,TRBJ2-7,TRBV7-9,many,CASSWGTGLYEQYF,TGTGCCAGCAGCTGGGGGACAGGGCTCTACGAGCAGTACTTC
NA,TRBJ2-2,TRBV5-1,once,CASSAGQGWVTGELFF,TGCGCCAGCAGCGCGGGGCAGGGGTGGGTCACCGGGGAGCTGTTTTTT
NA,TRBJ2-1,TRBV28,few,CASSRSTITNEQFF,TGTGCCAGCAGCCGATCTACCATTACCAATGAGCAGTTCTTC